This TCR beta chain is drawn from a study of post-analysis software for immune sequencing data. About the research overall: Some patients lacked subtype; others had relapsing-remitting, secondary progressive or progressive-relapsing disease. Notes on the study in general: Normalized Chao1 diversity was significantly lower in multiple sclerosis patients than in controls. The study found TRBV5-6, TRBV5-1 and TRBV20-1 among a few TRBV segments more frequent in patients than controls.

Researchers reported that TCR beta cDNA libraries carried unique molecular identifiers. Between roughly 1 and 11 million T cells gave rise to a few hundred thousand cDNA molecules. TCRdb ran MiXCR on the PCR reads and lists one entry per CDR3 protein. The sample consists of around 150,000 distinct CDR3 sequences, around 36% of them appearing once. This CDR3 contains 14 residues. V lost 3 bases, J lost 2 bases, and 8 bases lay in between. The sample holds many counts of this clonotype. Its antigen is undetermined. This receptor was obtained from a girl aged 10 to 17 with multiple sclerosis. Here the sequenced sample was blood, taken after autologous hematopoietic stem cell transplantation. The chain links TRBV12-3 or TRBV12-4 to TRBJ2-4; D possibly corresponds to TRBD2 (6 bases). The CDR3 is CASSFRGSKNIQYF. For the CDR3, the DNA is TGTGCCAGCAGTTTTCGGGGGTCCAAAAACATTCAGTACTTC.